Following are 9 T cell receptor beta chains from one sample sequenced in a study of T cells in Graves' hyperthyroidism and ophthalmopathy. The TCR beta CDR3 regions underwent amplification using RNA transcripts as the source. First-round RT-PCR with HTBI primers amplified the TCR CDR3 region. TCRdb used MiXCR to reprocess the multiplex PCR reads, holding one entry per CDR3 protein. The table shows about 180,000 distinct CDR3 sequences, with 15% to 20% occurring only once. Material for sequencing was blood. These receptors came from a woman in her forties or fifties with Graves' hyperthyroidism.

This rearrangement joins TRBV20-1 to TRBJ1-5; 10 nucleotides line up with TRBD1. CDR1 is DFQATT and CDR2 is SNEGSKA in the germline V gene (reference sequence). The CDR3 has 16 residues. Trimming took 1 base from V and 10 from J; bases not matched to a gene: 13. In DNA form, the CDR3 reads TGCAGTGCTAGAGTAGCCTGGGGACAGGGGTTGTCACCCCAGCATTTT. Translated: CSARVAWGQGLSPQHF.

In this sample, this clonotype turned up once. The J gene is TRBJ2-3, the V gene TRBV2; 12 bases map to TRBD2. V was pared by 6 bases and J by 2 bases, with 3 bases of the junction left unmatched. Germline assignment: CDR1 SNHLY and CDR2 FYNNEI. This CDR3 spans 15 amino acids. As DNA, the CDR3 is TGTGCCAGCAGACTAGCGGGGGGCCCCACAGATACGCAGTATTTT. It translates to CASRLAGGPTDTQYF.

This clonotype was detected a few times. The chain employs TRBV5-6 and TRBJ1-2; D ambiguous. V was clipped by 4 bases and J by 2 bases, with 15 bases between them. The V gene's germline CDR1 is SGHDT and CDR2 YYEEEE. The CDR3 loop spans 15 amino acids. The CDR3 nucleotides read TGTGCCAGCAGCCCCGAAAGGACGGGGAACTATGGCTACACCTTC. Translating it yields CASSPERTGNYGYTF. The variable domain in full, with the rest retrieved from reference TRBV5-6 and TRBJ1-2, is DAGVTQSPTHLIKTRGQQVTLRCSPKSGHDTVSWYQQALGQGPQFIFQYYEEEERQRGNFPDRFSGHQFPNYSSELNVNALLLGDSALYLCASSPERTGNYGYTFGSGTRLTVV.

This clonotype was observed many times. The chain employs TRBV6-5 and TRBJ1-1; no firm D call. Germline-derived CDR1 and CDR2 are MNHEY and SVGAGI. The V end lost 2 bases, the J end lost 11 bases, and 15 bases lay between the germline ends. The CDR3 covers 13 residues. This chain's CDR3 is CASSYRAGRLAFF. The CDR3 nucleotides read TGTGCCAGCAGTTACAGGGCAGGTCGGTTGGCTTTCTTT.

The sample holds one count of this clonotype. The chain employs TRBV30 and TRBJ1-2, with D unclear. CDR1 and CDR2 (germline): GTSNPN, SVGIG (reference sequence). CDR3 size: 13 residues. The ends were cut back, 2 bases at V and 2 bases at J, with 9 bases in the middle. The CDR3: CAWSPSLNYGYTF. DNA of the CDR3: TGTGCCTGGAGTCCAAGTCTGAACTATGGCTACACCTTC.

This clonotype occurred many times. DNA for the CDR3: TGCGCCAGCAGGCGGCTGTTGTTGGCGGGGGTGAACACCGGGGAGCTGTTTTTT. It is translated as CASRRLLLAGVNTGELFF. The chain combines TRBV4-1 with TRBJ2-2; 7 positions match TRBD2. In germline, CDR1 is MGHRA, CDR2 YSYEKL. CDR3 size: 18 residues. Trimming removed 6 bases from V and 1 base from J; junction bases left unmatched: 14.

This chain joins TRBV7-2 and TRBJ2-1; no clear D. CDR1 is SGHTA and CDR2 is FQGNSA in the germline V gene. CDR3 length equals 15 residues. Trimming took 1 base from V and 3 from J, leaving 10 bases between them. The CDR3 DNA follows: TGTGCCAGCAGCTTAGAATCCCAGTACTACAATGAGCAGTTCTTC. This encodes CASSLESQYYNEQFF.

This clonotype has ten or more counts. The chain recombines TRBV13 with TRBJ1-1; D is unresolved. The CDR3 spans 13 residues. Trimming took 5 bases from V and 10 from J, leaving 17 bases between them. Germline V gene lookup returns CDR1 PRHDT and CDR2 FYEKMQ (reference sequence). This CDR3 is CASSLVSPGPAFF. CDR3 nucleotides: TGTGCCAGCAGCCTAGTCTCCCCTGGGCCAGCTTTCTTT.

This clonotype was seen at least ten times. The rearrangement uses TRBV27 and TRBJ1-2; 12 positions agree with TRBD1. From germline, CDR1 is MNHEY and CDR2 SMNVEV (reference sequence). V lost 6 bases and J lost 8; bases outside the gene matches: 10. This CDR3 has 15 residues. The CDR3 here is CASSLSGQGAWGYTF. CDR3 nucleotide sequence: TGTGCCAGCAGCCTATCGGGACAGGGGGCATGGGGCTACACCTTC.